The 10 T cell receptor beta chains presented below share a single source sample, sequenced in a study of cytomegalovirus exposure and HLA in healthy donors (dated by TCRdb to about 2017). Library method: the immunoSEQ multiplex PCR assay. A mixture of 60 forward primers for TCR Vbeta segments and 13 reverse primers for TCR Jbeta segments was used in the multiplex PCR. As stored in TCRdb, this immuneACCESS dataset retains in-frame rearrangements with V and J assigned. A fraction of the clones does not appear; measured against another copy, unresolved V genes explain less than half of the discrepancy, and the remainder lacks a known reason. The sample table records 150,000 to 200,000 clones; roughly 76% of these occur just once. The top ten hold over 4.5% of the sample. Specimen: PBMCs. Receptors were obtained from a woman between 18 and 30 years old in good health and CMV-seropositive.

The CDR3 DNA reads TGTGCCACCAGCGGGGACAGGGGAGCTGAAGCTTTCTTT. As protein: CATSGDRGAEAFF. V usage is TRBV15 and J usage is TRBJ1-1; 10 bases agree with TRBD1. Germline CDR1 is LNHNV and CDR2 is YYDKDF (reference sequence). This CDR3 is 13 amino acids long. V lost 5 bases to trimming and J lost 6 bases; unmatched junction nucleotides: 3.

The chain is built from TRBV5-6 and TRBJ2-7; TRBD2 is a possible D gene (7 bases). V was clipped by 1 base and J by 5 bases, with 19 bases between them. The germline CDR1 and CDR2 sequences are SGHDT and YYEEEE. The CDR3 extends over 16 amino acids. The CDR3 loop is CASSLSRGAALDEQYF. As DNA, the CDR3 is TGTGCCAGCAGCTTGAGCCGGGGGGCGGCATTAGACGAGCAGTACTTC.

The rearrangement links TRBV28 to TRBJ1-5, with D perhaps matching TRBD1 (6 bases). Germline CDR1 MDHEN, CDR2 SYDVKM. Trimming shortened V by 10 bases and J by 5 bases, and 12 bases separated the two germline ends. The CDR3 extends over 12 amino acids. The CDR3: CAIQQGYQPQHF. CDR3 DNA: TGTGCCATCCAACAGGGTTATCAGCCCCAGCATTTT.

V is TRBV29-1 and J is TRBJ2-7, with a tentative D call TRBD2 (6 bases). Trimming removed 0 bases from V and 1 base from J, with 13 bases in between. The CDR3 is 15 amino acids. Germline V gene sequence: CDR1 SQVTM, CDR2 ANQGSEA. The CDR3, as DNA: TGCAGCGTTGAAGATCCGGGTAGCGGATCCTACGAGCAGTACTTC. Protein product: CSVEDPGSGSYEQYF.

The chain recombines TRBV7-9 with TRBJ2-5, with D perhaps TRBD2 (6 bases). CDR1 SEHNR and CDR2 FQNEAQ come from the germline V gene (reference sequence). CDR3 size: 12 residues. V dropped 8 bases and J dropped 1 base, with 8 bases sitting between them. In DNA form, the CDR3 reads TGTGCCAGCTTCGGGGGCCAAGAGACCCAGTACTTC. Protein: CASFGGQETQYF. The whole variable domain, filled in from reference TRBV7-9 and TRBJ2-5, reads DTGVSQNPRHKITKRGQNVTFRCDPISEHNRLYWYRQTLGQGPEFLTYFQNEAQLEKSRLLSDRFSAERPKGSFSTLEIQRTEQGDSAMYLCASFGGQETQYFGPGTRLLVL.

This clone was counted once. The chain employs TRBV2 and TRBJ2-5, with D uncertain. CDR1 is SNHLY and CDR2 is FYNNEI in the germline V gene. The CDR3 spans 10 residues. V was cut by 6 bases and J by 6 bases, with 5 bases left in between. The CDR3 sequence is CASREKTQYF. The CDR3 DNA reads TGTGCCAGCAGGGAGAAGACCCAGTACTTC.

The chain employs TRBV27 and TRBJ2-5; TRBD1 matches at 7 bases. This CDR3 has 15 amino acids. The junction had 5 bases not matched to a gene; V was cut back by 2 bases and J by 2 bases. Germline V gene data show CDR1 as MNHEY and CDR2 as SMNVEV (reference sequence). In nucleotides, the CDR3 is TGTGCCAGCAGTTTAGAAGGGGGACAGCAAGAGACCCAGTACTTC. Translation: CASSLEGGQQETQYF.

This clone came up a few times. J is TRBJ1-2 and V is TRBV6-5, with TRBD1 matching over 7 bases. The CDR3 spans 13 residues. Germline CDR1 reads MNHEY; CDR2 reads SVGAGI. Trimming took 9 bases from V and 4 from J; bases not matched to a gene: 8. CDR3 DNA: TGTGCCAGTATAGGACAGGTGGTCTATGGCTACACCTTC. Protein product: CASIGQVVYGYTF.

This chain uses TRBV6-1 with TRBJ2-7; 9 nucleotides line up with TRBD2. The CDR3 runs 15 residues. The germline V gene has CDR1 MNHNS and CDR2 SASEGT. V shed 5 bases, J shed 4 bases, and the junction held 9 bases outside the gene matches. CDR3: CASSFPAGGGYEQYF. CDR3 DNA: TGTGCCAGCAGTTTCCCAGCGGGGGGAGGGTACGAGCAGTACTTC.

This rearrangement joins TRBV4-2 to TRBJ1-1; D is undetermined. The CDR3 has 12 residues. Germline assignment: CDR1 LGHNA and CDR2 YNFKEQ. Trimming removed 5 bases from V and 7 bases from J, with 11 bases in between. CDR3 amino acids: CASSINQFEAFF. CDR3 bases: TGTGCCAGCAGCATTAATCAGTTTGAAGCTTTCTTT.